The rows below give T cell receptor beta chains drawn from one sample of a study of regulatory T cells in long-lasting Graves disease. One entry per CDR3 protein, called by TCRdb with MiXCR from the multiplex PCR reads. The sample contains over 350,000 distinct CDR3 sequences, 15% of which appear only once. Another study also made use of these data, one on T cells in Graves' hyperthyroidism and ophthalmopathy.

Source: peripheral blood mononuclear cells (PBMCs), taken at new diagnosis, from a patient treated with antithyroid drugs. Every receptor here comes from a woman in her thirties or forties with Graves disease. CDR3s include the opening cysteine and the closing phenylalanine or tryptophan. A D gene is named only where the DNA matches it firmly. For some rows the clone size is stated as once, few or many, or as a class when expanded; others skip it.

j_gene | d_gene | v_gene | abundance | CDR3nt | CDR3aa
TRBJ2-3 | TRBD2 | TRBV19 | NA | TGTGCCAGTAGTGGCGCGCTAGACGTAGCGGGGGGCACAGATACGCAGTATTTT | CASSGALDVAGGTDTQYF
TRBJ2-7 | NA | TRBV4-3 | NA | TGCGCCAGCAGCCAGGAGGGACAGACCTCCTACGAGCAGTACTTC | CASSQEGQTSYEQYF
TRBJ2-3 | TRBD2 | TRBV12-3/TRBV12-4 | few | TGTGCCAGCAGCCCCCCGGGACTAGCGGGGCCCGCTAGCACAGATACGCAGTATTTT | CASSPPGLAGPASTDTQYF
TRBJ1-2 | TRBD1 | TRBV28 | few | TGTGCCAGCATCCCAACAGGGGGCGTCAACTATGGCTACACCTTC | CASIPTGGVNYGYTF
TRBJ2-4 | TRBD2 | TRBV12-3/TRBV12-4 | few | TGTGCCAGCAGTTTAGGTAGCGGGAGGATTGACAAAAACATTCAGTACTTC | CASSLGSGRIDKNIQYF
TRBJ2-1 | TRBD2 | TRBV6-2/TRBV6-3 | few | TGTGCCAGCAGTTACTCGTACGGACTAGCGGGAGATTGGTGGGATGAGCAGTTCTTC | CASSYSYGLAGDWWDEQFF
TRBJ2-2 | NA | TRBV5-4 | NA | TGTGCCAGCAGCGGCGACGGGGAGCTGTTTTTT | CASSGDGELFF
TRBJ2-1 | NA | TRBV11-3 | many | TGTGCCAGCAGCTTAGGCGGGTTAGGTGAGCAGTTCTTC | CASSLGGLGEQFF
TRBJ2-7 | TRBD2 | TRBV7-2 | few | TGTGCCAGCAGCCCCCCCGAAGGGTTCGGACTAGCGTACGAGCAGTACTTC | CASSPPEGFGLAYEQYF
TRBJ2-5 | TRBD1 | TRBV20-1 | many | TGCAGTGCTAGAGTCTCAGGGGGCGACGAGACCCAGTACTTC | CSARVSGGDETQYF
TRBJ1-3 | NA | TRBV19 | few | TGTGCCAGTAGTGGGGCCCGCTCTGGAAACACCATATATTTT | CASSGARSGNTIYF
TRBJ2-1 | TRBD2 | TRBV12-3/TRBV12-4 | once | TGTGCCAGCAGGGGAGCGGGAGGGCCTTTCAATGAGCAGTTCTTC | CASRGAGGPFNEQFF
TRBJ2-7 | NA | TRBV12-3/TRBV12-4 | NA | TGTGCCAGCAGCCCCTTTAAAACAGCCTACGAGCAGTACTTC | CASSPFKTAYEQYF
TRBJ2-1 | NA | TRBV11-3 | many | TGTGCCAGCAGTACCCCCGGGGACCAGAGCTCCTACAATGAGCAGTTCTTC | CASSTPGDQSSYNEQFF
TRBJ1-1 | NA | TRBV29-1 | NA | TGCAGCTTAAAATCCCGGGAGGACACTGAAGCTTTCTTT | CSLKSREDTEAFF
TRBJ2-1 | NA | TRBV7-9 | many | TGTGCCAGCAGCTCTGAGTGGAGAGGTGAGCAGTTCTTC | CASSSEWRGEQFF
TRBJ2-1 | TRBD2 | TRBV4-1 | many | TGCGCCAGCAGCCTGGGACTAGCGGGACTCAATGAGCAGTTCTTC | CASSLGLAGLNEQFF
TRBJ2-3 | NA | TRBV2 | many | TGTGCCAGCAGTGAAGACAGTCAAGTTAGCACAGATACGCAGTATTTT | CASSEDSQVSTDTQYF
TRBJ1-2 | NA | TRBV6-1 | few | TGTGCCAGCAGCGGGGGCAGCCCAGGCTACACCTTC | CASSGGSPGYTF
TRBJ2-2 | TRBD2 | TRBV12-3/TRBV12-4 | many | TGTGCCAGCAGACTGACTAGCGCGAACACCGGGGAGCTGTTTTTT | CASRLTSANTGELFF
TRBJ2-7 | NA | TRBV20-1 | many | TGCAGTGCTAGAGTCAGGGGCTGGGAGCAGTACTTC | CSARVRGWEQYF
TRBJ2-7 | NA | TRBV30 | many | TGTGCCTGGAGTGTTCCCGGGGCTCCCAAGGCGTACGAGCAGTACTTC | CAWSVPGAPKAYEQYF
TRBJ2-7 | NA | TRBV3-1 | many | TGTGCCAGCAGCCAGGGGACGTGGAGCTCCTACGAGCAGTACTTC | CASSQGTWSSYEQYF
TRBJ2-7 | TRBD2 | TRBV14 | many | TGTGCCAGCAGCCAATCCGGGTTTAGCGGGAGTGGTGAGCAGTACTTC | CASSQSGFSGSGEQYF
TRBJ1-5 | NA | TRBV6-1 | NA | TGTGCCAACACCTTCGACAGCGGAAATCAGCCCCAGCATTTT | CANTFDSGNQPQHF
TRBJ2-1 | NA | TRBV19 | NA | TGTGCCAGTAGTATTGCACCACCTATGGGCAATGAGCAGTTCTTC | CASSIAPPMGNEQFF
TRBJ2-2 | NA | TRBV7-2 | many | TGTGCCAGCAGCTTTTTCGTGGGGAAGGGCACCGGGGAGCTGTTTTTT | CASSFFVGKGTGELFF
TRBJ2-7 | TRBD1 | TRBV4-1 | NA | TGCGCCAGCAGCTCACACAGGGGGCGCAAGGCCGAGCAGTACTTC | CASSSHRGRKAEQYF
TRBJ1-2 | TRBD1 | TRBV20-1 | few | TGCAGTGCGAATGGACAGGGGGGCGGCTACACCTTC | CSANGQGGGYTF
TRBJ1-1 | TRBD1 | TRBV11-3 | many | TGTGCCAGCAGCTTACTTTGGGGACAGCCTTACACTGAAGCTTTCTTT | CASSLLWGQPYTEAFF
TRBJ2-1 | TRBD2 | TRBV19 | NA | TGTGCCAGTAGTATCTCCCTAGCGGGCCCCTACAATGAGCAGTTCTTC | CASSISLAGPYNEQFF
TRBJ2-3 | TRBD2 | TRBV20-1 | few | TGCAGTGCCCTGGGTCTAGCGGACACAGATACGCAGTATTTT | CSALGLADTDTQYF
TRBJ2-1 | NA | TRBV27 | many | TGTGCCAGCAGTTTCGGATACAATGAGCAGTTCTTC | CASSFGYNEQFF
TRBJ1-2 | NA | TRBV12-3/TRBV12-4 | many | TGTGCCAGCAGTTTAGCGGACAGCCCGGCCGTAGACTATGGCTACACCTTC | CASSLADSPAVDYGYTF
TRBJ2-7 | NA | TRBV7-9 | NA | TGTGCCAGCAGCTGGGGACCGGACTACGAGCAGTACTTC | CASSWGPDYEQYF
TRBJ2-5 | NA | TRBV2 | NA | TGTGCCAGCAGTGAAGTGGGTGCTGGGGGCCGCGGGAGAGAAGAGACCCAGTACTTC | CASSEVGAGGRGREETQYF
TRBJ2-5 | NA | TRBV11-3 | many | TGTGCCAGCAGCTTAGAGCTTAGCGGCCAAGAGACCCAGTACTTC | CASSLELSGQETQYF